The sequence of this TCR beta chain was determined in a study of Tregs in tolerant kidney transplant recipients. Repertoires were generated with immunoSEQ multiplex PCR, while TCRdb's copy carries only in-frame clones and drops some. The table records tens of thousands of clones, approximately 93% of them present only once. The nonmyeloablative bone marrow transplants came from related graft donors, with transient mixed chimerism. Unstimulated regulatory T cells (CD4+CD25+CD127-), CD4+CD25- non-regulatory cells, CD4 and CD8 cells were FACS-sorted from thawed PBMCs. This clone has just a few counts. The germline V gene has CDR1 MGHRA and CDR2 YSYEKL. The CDR3 totals 18 residues. Trimming cost V 0 bases and J 5 bases; bases outside gene matches: 11.

This TCR was recovered from a human patient who received a combined kidney and bone marrow transplant. Some T cells could come from the graft donor. The V call is TRBV4-1, the J call TRBJ1-5, with 9 bases lining up with TRBD1. The source material was CD4+ T cells from blood (PBMCs), sampled 12 months after the transplant. The CDR3 coding sequence is TGCGCCAGCAGCCAAGACCCCGGGACAGGGACCCTACATCAGCCCCAGCATTTT. It yields the protein CASSQDPGTGTLHQPQHF.